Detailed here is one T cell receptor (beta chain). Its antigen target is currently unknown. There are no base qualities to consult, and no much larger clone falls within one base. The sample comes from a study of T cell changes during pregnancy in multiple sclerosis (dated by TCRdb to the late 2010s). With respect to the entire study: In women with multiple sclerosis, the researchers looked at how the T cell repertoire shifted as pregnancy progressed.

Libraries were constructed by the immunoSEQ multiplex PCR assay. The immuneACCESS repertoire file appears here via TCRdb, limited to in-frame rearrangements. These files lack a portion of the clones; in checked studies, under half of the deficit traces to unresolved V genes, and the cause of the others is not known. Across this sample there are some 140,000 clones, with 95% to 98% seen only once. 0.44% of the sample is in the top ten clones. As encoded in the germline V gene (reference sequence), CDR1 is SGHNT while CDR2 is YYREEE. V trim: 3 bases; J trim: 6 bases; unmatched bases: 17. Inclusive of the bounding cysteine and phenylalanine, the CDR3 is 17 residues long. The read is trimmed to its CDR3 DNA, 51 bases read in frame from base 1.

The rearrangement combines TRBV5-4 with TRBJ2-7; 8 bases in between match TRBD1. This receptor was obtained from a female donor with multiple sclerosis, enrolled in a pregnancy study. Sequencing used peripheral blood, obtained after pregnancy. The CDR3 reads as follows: CASSSNHLQGGPSEQYF. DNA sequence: TGTGCCAGCAGCTCCAACCACCTACAGGGGGGCCCGTCCGAGCAGTACTTC.